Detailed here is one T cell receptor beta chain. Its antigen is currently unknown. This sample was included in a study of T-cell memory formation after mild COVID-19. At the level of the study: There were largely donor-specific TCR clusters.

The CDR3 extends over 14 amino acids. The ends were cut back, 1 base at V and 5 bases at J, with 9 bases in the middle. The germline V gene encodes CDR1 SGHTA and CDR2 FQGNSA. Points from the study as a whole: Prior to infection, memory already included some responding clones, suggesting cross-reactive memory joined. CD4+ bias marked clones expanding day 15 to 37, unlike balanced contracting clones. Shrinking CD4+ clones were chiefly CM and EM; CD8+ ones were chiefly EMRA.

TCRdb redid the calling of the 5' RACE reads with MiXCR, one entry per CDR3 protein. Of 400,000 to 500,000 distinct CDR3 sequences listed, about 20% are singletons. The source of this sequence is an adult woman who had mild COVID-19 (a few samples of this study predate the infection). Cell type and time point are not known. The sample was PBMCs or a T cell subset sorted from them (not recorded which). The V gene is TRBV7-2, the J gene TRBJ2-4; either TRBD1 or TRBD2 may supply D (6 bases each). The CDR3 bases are TGTGCCAGCAGCTTAGAAGGGGGGCAAAACATTCAGTACTTC. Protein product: CASSLEGGQNIQYF.